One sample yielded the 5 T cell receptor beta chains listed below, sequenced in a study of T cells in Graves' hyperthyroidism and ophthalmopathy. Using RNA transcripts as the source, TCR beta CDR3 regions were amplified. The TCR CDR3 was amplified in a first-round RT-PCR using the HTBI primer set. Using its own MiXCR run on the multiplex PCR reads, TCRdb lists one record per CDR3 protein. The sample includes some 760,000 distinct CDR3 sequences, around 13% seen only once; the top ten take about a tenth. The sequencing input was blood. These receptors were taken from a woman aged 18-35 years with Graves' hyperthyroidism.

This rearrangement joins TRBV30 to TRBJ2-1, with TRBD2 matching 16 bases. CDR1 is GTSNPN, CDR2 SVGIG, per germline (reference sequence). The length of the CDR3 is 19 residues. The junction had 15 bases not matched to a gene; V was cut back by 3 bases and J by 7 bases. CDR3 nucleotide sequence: TGTGCCTGGAGGAAAGCGGGACTAGCGGGGGGGGGGCTTTGGAATGAGCAGTTCTTC. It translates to CAWRKAGLAGGGLWNEQFF.

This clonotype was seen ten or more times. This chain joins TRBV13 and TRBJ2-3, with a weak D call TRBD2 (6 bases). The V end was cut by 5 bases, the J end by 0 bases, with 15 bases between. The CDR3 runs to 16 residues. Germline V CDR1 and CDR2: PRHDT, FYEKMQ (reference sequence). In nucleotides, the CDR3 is TGTGCCAGCAGCCCGCAGCGGGCCGCTAGCACAGATACGCAGTATTTT. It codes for CASSPQRAASTDTQYF.

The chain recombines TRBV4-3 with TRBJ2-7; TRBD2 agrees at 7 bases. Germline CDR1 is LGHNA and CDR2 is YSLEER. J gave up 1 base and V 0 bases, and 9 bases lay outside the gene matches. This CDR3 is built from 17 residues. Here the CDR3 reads CASSQDLGGSGSYEQYF. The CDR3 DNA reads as TGCGCCAGCAGCCAAGACTTGGGCGGGAGCGGTTCCTACGAGCAGTACTTC.

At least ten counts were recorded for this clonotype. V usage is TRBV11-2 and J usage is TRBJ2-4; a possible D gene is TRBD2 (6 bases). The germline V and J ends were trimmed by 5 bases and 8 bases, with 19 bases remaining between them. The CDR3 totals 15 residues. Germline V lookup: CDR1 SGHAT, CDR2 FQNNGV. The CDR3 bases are TGTGCCAGCAGCGGAACCCGGGAGTGGGGGGACATTCAGTACTTC. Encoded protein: CASSGTREWGDIQYF.

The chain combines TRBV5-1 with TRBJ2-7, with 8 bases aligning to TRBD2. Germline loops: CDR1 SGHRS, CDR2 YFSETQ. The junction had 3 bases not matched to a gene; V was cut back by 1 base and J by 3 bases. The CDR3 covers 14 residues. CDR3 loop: CASSLSGSDYEQYF. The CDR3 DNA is TGCGCCAGCAGCTTGAGCGGGAGCGACTACGAGCAGTACTTC.